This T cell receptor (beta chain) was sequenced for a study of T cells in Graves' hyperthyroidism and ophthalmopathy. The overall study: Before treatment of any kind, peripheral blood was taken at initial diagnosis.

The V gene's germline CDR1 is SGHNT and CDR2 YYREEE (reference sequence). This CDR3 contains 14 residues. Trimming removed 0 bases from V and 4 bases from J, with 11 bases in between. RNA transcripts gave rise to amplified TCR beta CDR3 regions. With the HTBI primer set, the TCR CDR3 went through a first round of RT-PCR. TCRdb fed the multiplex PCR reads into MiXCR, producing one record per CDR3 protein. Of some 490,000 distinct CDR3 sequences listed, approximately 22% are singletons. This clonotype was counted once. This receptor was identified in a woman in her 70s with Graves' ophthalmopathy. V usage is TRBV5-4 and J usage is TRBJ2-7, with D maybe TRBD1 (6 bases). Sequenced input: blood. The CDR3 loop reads CASSLDRDLYEQYF. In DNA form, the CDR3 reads TGTGCCAGCAGCTTGGACAGGGATCTATACGAGCAGTACTTC.